One T cell receptor (beta chain) is described in this entry. Its antigen is not known. The sample is drawn from a study of OX40 agonist ivuxolimab in advanced cancers. Study background: Ivuxolimab, an antibody that agonizes OX40 (CD134), was administered to the patients. Study-wide results and caveats: Expanded clones were, on average, more numerous among CD8+ T cells than CD4+. At 0.1 to 3.0 mg/kg and by week 6, clonal expansion occurred in CD4+ and CD8+ blood T cells. No antigen was identified for the clonally expanded peripheral T cells.

TCRdb keeps only in-frame clones here, not all; method: immunoSEQ multiplex PCR. The repertoire includes nearly 80,000 clones, about four fifths of them detected once, and roughly 25% sits in the top ten. The CDR3 contains 15 residues. The receptor was isolated from an adult with an advanced solid tumor such as melanoma, head and neck, liver or kidney cancer. Material: CD4+ or CD8+ T cells sorted from blood, obtained in a trial of the OX40 agonist ivuxolimab. V is TRBV21-1 and J is TRBJ1-1; the table assigns TRBD1, which was not confirmed against the DNA. TRBV21-1 counts as a pseudogene. The CDR3 nucleotides are TGTGCCAGCAGCAAAGGTGGGGGCCTGAACACTGAAGCTTTCTTT. Its protein product is CASSKGGGLNTEAFF.